The sequence of this T cell receptor beta chain was determined in a study of cytomegalovirus exposure and HLA in healthy donors. Whole-study findings and limits: Donors belonging to an Asian-associated ancestry cluster reportedly showed fewer N-insertions in productive TCRs than the approximately 640-donor mean, according to what a later analysis found. The authors reported that TCR beta sequences could predict HLA-A and HLA-B alleles. These predictions were accurate for most subjects in the first cohort.

PCR involved 60 Vbeta and 13 Jbeta primers. Clones were sequenced by immunoSEQ multiplex PCR, and TCRdb holds only the in-frame ones, with some missing. The data hold approximately 140,000 clones, with 75% to 80% observed a single time. Per germline, CDR1 SGHRS and CDR2 YFSETQ. The CDR3 totals 16 residues. V shed 0 bases and J shed 0 bases, with 12 bases lying between them. Turning to this clone: What it recognizes is unknown.

The rearrangement uses TRBV5-1 and TRBJ1-1; D is possibly TRBD1 (6 bases). The specimen was PBMCs. The sequence was obtained from a middle-aged woman in good health and CMV-seropositive. DNA for the CDR3: TGCGCCAGCAGCTTGGCCCCAGGGGACATGAACACTGAAGCTTTCTTT. Amino acid sequence: CASSLAPGDMNTEAFF.